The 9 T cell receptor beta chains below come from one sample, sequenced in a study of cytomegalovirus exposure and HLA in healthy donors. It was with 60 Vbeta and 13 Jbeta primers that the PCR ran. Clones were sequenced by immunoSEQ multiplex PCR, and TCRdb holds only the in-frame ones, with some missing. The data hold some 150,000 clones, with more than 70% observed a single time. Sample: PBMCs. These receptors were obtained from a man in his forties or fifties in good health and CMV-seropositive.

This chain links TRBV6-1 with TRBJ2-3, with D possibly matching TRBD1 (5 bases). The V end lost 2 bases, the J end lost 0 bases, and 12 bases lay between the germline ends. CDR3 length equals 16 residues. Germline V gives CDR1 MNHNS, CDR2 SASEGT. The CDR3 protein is CASSERGAASTDTQYF. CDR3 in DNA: TGTGCCAGCAGTGAACGTGGGGCGGCTAGCACAGATACGCAGTATTTT.

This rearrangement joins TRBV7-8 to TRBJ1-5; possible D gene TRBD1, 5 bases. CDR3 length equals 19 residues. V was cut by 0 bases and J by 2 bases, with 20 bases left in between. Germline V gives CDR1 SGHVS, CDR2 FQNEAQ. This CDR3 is CASSLAGRGEGLGNQPQHF. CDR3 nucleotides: TGTGCCAGCAGCTTAGCGGGGAGGGGCGAAGGATTGGGCAATCAGCCCCAGCATTTT.

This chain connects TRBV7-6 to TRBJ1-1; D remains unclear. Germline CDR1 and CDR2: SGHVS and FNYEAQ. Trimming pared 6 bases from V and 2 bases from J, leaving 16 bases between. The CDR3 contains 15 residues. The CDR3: CASRPREGVNTEAFF. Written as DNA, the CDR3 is TGTGCCAGCAGACCAAGGGAGGGAGTTAACACTGAAGCTTTCTTT. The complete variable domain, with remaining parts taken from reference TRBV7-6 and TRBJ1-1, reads GAGVSQSPRYKVTKRGQDVALRCDPISGHVSLYWYRQALGQGPEFLTYFNYEAQQDKSGLPNDRFSAERPEGSISTLTIQRTEQRDSAMYRCASRPREGVNTEAFFGQGTRLTVV.

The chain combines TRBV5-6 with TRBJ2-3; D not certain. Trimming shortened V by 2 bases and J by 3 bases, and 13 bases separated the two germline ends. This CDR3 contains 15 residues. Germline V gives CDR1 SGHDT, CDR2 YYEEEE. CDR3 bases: TGTGCCAGCAGCTTCTTTGGTTCGACTACAGATACGCAGTATTTT. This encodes CASSFFGSTTDTQYF. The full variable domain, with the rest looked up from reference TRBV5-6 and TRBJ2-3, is DAGVTQSPTHLIKTRGQQVTLRCSPKSGHDTVSWYQQALGQGPQFIFQYYEEEERQRGNFPDRFSGHQFPNYSSELNVNALLLGDSALYLCASSFFGSTTDTQYFGPGTRLTVL.

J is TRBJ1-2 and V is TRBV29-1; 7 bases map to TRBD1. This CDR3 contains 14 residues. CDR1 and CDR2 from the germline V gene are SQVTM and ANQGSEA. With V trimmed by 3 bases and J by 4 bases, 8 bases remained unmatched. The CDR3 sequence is CSVDPGGFSYGYTF. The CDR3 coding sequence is TGCAGCGTTGATCCAGGGGGATTCTCCTATGGCTACACCTTC.

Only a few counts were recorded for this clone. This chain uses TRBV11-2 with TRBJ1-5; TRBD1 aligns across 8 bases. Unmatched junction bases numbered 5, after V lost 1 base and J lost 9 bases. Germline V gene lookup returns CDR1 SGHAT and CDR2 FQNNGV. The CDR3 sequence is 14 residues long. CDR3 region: CASSLATGTGPQHF. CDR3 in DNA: TGTGCCAGCAGCTTAGCAACAGGGACAGGGCCCCAGCATTTT.

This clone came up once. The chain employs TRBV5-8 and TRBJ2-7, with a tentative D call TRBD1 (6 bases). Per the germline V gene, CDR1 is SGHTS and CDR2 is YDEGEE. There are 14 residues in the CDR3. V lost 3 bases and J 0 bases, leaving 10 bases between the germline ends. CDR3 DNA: TGTGCCAGCAGCTGGACAGCGTCCTCCTACGAGCAGTACTTC. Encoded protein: CASSWTASSYEQYF. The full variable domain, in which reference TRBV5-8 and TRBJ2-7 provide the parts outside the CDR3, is EAGVTQSPTHLIKTRGQQATLRCSPISGHTSVYWYQQALGLGLQFLLWYDEGEERNRGNFPPRFSGRQFPNYSSELNVNALELEDSALYLCASSWTASSYEQYFGPGTRLTVT.

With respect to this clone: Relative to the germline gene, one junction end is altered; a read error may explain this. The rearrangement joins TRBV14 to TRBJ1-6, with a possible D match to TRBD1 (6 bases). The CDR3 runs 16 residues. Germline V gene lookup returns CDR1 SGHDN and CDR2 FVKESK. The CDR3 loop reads CASSQVRGSDNSPLHF. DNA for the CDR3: TGTGCCAGCAGTCAAGTCAGGGGCAGTGATAATTCACCCCTCCACTTT.

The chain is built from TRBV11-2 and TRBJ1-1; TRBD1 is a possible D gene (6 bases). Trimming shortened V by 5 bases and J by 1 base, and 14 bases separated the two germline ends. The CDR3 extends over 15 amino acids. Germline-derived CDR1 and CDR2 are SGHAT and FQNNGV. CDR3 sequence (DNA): TGTGCCAGCAGCATTGATATAGGGGGGAACACTGAAGCTTTCTTT. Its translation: CASSIDIGGNTEAFF.